This T cell receptor (beta chain) was observed in a study of shared clonotypes between healthy human individuals. Study-wide results and limits: Among donors, clonotype sharing was expected to be affected by sequencing depth. Only a few donors were included, so the genetic and exposure-history diversity represented was limited. Among the subsets, naive ones generally showed larger estimated richness than memory ones.

Concerning this clone: Its antigen is as yet unknown. The identical CDR3 is also encoded by other nucleotide sequences in the sample.

Using immunoSEQ multiplex PCR, the repertoire was profiled, and TCRdb retains in-frame clones only, with some absent. This sample has over 2 million clones, with 85% to 95% found just once. Naive CD8 cells comprised CD45RO-negative, CCR7-positively selected cells, excluding terminally differentiated effector memory CD45RA+ cells. Everyone who donated was a Caucasian adult who lived in Nashville, Tennessee. CDR1 is LGHNA and CDR2 is YNFKEQ in the germline V gene. This CDR3 has 16 amino acids. J lost 1 base, V lost 3 bases, and 6 bases had no gene match. The chain employs TRBV4-2 and TRBJ2-7, with 10 bases lining up with TRBD1. Input material: naive CD8+ T cells sorted from blood. This sequence originates from a man younger than 30 in good health. CDR3 sequence (DNA): TGTGCCAGCAGCCAGGACCCGGGACAGGGGTCCTACGAGCAGTACTTC. Translation: CASSQDPGQGSYEQYF.